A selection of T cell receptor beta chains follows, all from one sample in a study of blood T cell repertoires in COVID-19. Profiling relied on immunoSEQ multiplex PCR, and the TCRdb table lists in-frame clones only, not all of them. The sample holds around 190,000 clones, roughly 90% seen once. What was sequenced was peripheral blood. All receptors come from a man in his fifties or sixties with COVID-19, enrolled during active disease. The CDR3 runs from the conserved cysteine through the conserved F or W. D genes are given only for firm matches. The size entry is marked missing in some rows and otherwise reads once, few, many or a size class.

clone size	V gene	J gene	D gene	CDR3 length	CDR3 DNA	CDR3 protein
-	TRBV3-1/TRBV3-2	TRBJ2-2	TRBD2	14	TGTGCCAGCAGCCACCATGGGACTAGCGGGGAGCTGTTTTTT	CASSHHGTSGELFF
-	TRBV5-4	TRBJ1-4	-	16	TGTGCCAGCAGCTTGGCGTCAGGAGGAACTAATGAAAAACTGTTTTTT	CASSLASGGTNEKLFF
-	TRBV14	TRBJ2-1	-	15	TGTGCCAGCAGCCAAGGGGTTAGCTCATACAATGAGCAGTTCTTC	CASSQGVSSYNEQFF
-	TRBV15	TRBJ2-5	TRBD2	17	TGTGCCACCAGCAGAGTGACCGGGACTAGCGGAGTCCAGACCCAGTACTTC	CATSRVTGTSGVQTQYF
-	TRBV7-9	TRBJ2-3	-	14	TGTGCCAGCAGCCCCCTTCCTGGCACAGATACGCAGTATTTT	CASSPLPGTDTQYF
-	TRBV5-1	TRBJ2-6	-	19	TGCGCCAGCAGCTTGGCCTTAACAGGGTATTCCTCTGGGGCCAACGTCCTGACTTTC	CASSLALTGYSSGANVLTF
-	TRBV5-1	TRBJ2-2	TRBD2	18	TGCGCCAGCAGCCGTCCCGGGACTAGCGGGGGGGCTCGAGGGGAGCTGTTTTTT	CASSRPGTSGGARGELFF
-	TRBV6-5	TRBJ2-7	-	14	TGTGCCAGCGGCCCAGGGGATGTTTCCTACGAGCAGTACTTC	CASGPGDVSYEQYF
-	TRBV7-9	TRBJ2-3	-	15	TGTGCCAGCAGCTTAGAAGGGGGTGGCACAGATACGCAGTATTTT	CASSLEGGGTDTQYF
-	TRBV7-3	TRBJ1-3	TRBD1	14	TGTGCCAGCAGCCCTCAGGGGGACGGAAACACCATATATTTT	CASSPQGDGNTIYF
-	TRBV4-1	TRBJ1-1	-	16	TGCGCCAGCAGCCAGGCTCCGGGATTCATGAACACTGAAGCTTTCTTT	CASSQAPGFMNTEAFF
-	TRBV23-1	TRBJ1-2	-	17	TGCGCCAGCAGTCGAACCACAAACCCGGACAAGCCCGATGGCTACACCTTC	CASSRTTNPDKPDGYTF
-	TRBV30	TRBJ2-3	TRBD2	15	TGTGCCTGGAGGAAAACTAGCGGGGCGGGAGATACGCAGTATTTT	CAWRKTSGAGDTQYF
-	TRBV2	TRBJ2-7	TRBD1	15	TGTGCCAGCAGTGACCTCCAGACAGGGGGAGAAGAGCAGTACTTC	CASSDLQTGGEEQYF
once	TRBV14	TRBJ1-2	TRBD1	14	TGTGCCAGCAGCCGGGACAGGGGGAACTATGGCTACACCTTC	CASSRDRGNYGYTF
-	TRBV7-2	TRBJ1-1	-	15	TGTGCCAGCAGCTTGGGCTGGCAGGGAGGGACTGAAGCTTTCTTT	CASSLGWQGGTEAFF
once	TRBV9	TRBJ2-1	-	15	TGTGCCAGCAGCGTGCTTCCGAGGCAGTACAATGAGCAGTTCTTC	CASSVLPRQYNEQFF
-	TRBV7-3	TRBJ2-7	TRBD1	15	TGTGCCAGCAGCTTCTCCGGGACAGGTCCCTACGAGCAGTACTTC	CASSFSGTGPYEQYF
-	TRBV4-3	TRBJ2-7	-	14	TGCGCCAGCAGCCAGGGGACTCTCTCCTACGAGCAGTACTTC	CASSQGTLSYEQYF
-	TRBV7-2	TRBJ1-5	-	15	TGTGCCAGCAGCAGTAGGGGCGCGAGCAATCAGCCCCAGCATTTT	CASSSRGASNQPQHF
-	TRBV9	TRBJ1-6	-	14	TGTGCCAGCAGCGAGGGACTCGTAAATTCACCCCTCCACTTT	CASSEGLVNSPLHF
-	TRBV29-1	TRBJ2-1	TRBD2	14	TGCAGCGTGCGGGCTAGCGGATCTTACAATGAGCAGTTCTTC	CSVRASGSYNEQFF
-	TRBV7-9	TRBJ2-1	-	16	TGTGCCTACACCGTAGGAGCGGCCCTCTCCTACAATGAGCAGTTCTTC	CAYTVGAALSYNEQFF
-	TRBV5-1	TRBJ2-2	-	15	TGCGCCAGCAGTTGGTTAGCATCCGGAACGGGGGAGCTGTTTTTT	CASSWLASGTGELFF
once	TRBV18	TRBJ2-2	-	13	TGTGCCAGCTCAGCGACAGACACCGGGGAGCTGTTTTTT	CASSATDTGELFF
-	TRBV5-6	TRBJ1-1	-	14	TGTGCCAGCAGCAAGCAGGGGTATGTAGCTGAAGCTTTCTTT	CASSKQGYVAEAFF
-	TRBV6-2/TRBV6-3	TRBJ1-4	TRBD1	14	TGTGCCAGCAGCACCGGGACAGGGGATGAAAAACTGTTTTTT	CASSTGTGDEKLFF
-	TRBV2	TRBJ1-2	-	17	TGTGCCAGCAGCGGGGGGAGGGGGAGGGCACTTAACTATGGCTACACCTTC	CASSGGRGRALNYGYTF
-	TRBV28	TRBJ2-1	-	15	TGTGCCAGCAGTCCCGACAGTCGCTCCTACAATGAGCAGTTCTTC	CASSPDSRSYNEQFF
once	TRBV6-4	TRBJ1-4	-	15	TGTGCCAGGACCGCGTTGCGGGGGACTAATGAAAAACTGTTTTTT	CARTALRGTNEKLFF
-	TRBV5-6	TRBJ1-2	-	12	TGTGCCAGCAGCTTGAGCGTGGGTGGCTACACCTTC	CASSLSVGGYTF
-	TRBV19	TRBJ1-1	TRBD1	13	TGTGCCAGTAGTATAGAGGACAGGGGGTCGCCTTTCTTT	CASSIEDRGSPFF
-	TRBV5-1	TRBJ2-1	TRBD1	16	TGCGCCAGCAGCTTGACGAGGGGGCCTACTTACAATGAGCAGTTCTTC	CASSLTRGPTYNEQFF
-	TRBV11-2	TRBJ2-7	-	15	TGTGCCAGCAGCCCACAGGGATCGAGCTCCTACGAGCAGTACTTC	CASSPQGSSSYEQYF
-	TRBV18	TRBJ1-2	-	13	TGTGCCAGCTCACCGGGGCAGGGAAGCGGCTACACCTTC	CASSPGQGSGYTF
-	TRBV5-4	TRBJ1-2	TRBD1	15	TGTGCCAGCAGCAAGCCCGGGACAGGAGCACGGGGCTACACCTTC	CASSKPGTGARGYTF
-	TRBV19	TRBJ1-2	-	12	TGTGCCACACGGGAGGGGAACTATGGCTACACCTTC	CATREGNYGYTF
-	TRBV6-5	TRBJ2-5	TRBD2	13	TGTGCCAGCAGTTTGGGACTAGAGGAGACCCAGTACTTC	CASSLGLEETQYF
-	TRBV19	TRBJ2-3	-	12	TGTGCCAGTAGTATGACTACAGATACGCAGTATTTT	CASSMTTDTQYF
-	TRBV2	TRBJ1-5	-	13	TGTGCCAGCAGACACAGGGGCAATCAGCCCCAGCATTTT	CASRHRGNQPQHF
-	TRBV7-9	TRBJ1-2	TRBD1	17	TGTGCCAGCAGCCGGGACAGGGGATTCCTGAATGGCTATGGCTACACCTTC	CASSRDRGFLNGYGYTF
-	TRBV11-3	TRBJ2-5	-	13	TGTGCCAGCAGCTCCAACGAGGGTGAGACCCAGTACTTC	CASSSNEGETQYF
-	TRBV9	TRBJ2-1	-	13	TGTGCCAGCAGCGGAGGTCTCCACAATGAGCAGTTCTTC	CASSGGLHNEQFF
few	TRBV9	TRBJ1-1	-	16	TGTGCCAGCAGCGTAGGGGTACAGATCTTGAACACTGAAGCTTTCTTT	CASSVGVQILNTEAFF
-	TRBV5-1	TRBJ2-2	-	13	TGCGCCAGCAGCTTGTCTTACACCGGGGAGCTGTTTTTT	CASSLSYTGELFF
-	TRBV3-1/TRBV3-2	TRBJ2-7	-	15	TGTGCCAGCAGCCAAGATCCGGCGACTTCCTACGAGCAGTACTTC	CASSQDPATSYEQYF
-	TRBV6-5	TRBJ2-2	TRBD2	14	TGTGCCAGCAGTTACGCTAGCGGGGGTTTGGAGCTGTTTTTT	CASSYASGGLELFF
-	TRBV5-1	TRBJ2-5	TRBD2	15	TGCGCCAGCAGCTTGAGCGGGAGGGCTCAGGAGACCCAGTACTTC	CASSLSGRAQETQYF
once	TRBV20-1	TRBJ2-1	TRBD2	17	TGCAGTGCTAGTTTACCCATAGCGGGGCTACGCTACAATGAGCAGTTCTTC	CSASLPIAGLRYNEQFF
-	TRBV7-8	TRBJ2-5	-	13	TGTGCCAGCAGCTTAAGGTCTAGGGAGACCCAGTACTTC	CASSLRSRETQYF
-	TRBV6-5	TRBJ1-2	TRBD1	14	TGTGCCAGCTCGGGACAGGGCAAGGTCTATGGCTACACCTTC	CASSGQGKVYGYTF
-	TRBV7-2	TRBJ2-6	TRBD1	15	TGTGCCAGCAGCTCAGGGGGCGCTGGGGCCAACGTCCTGACTTTC	CASSSGGAGANVLTF